What follows are 9 T cell receptor beta chains derived from one specimen sequenced in a study of cytomegalovirus exposure and HLA in healthy donors. The PCR had 60 Vbeta and 13 Jbeta primers. The repertoire was sequenced with immunoSEQ multiplex PCR; TCRdb's copy has only in-frame clones and lacks some. The table includes roughly 280,000 clones, around 66% detected once. The specimen sequenced was PBMCs. The receptors were gathered from a female donor in good health and CMV-seronegative.

In this sample, this clone turned up a few times. The V call is TRBV4-1, the J call TRBJ2-7; 7 bases map to TRBD2. CDR1 is MGHRA and CDR2 is YSYEKL in the germline V gene. This CDR3 has 16 residues. Trimming took 7 bases from V and 6 from J; bases not matched to a gene: 18. The CDR3 DNA sequence: TGCGCCAGCACCCCCCCCCGGGAGGCCCGCCGATCCGAGCAGTACTTC. It encodes CASTPPREARRSEQYF.

This clone was seen just once. The chain links TRBV11-2 to TRBJ2-7; tentatively, D is TRBD2 (5 bases). V was trimmed by 0 bases and J by 3 bases, leaving 12 bases between them. CDR1 SGHAT and CDR2 FQNNGV come from the germline V gene. The CDR3 consists of 15 residues. The CDR3 sequence: CASSLELGLIYEQYF. DNA of the CDR3: TGTGCCAGCAGCTTAGAGTTAGGACTTATCTACGAGCAGTACTTC.

This chain connects TRBV19 to TRBJ1-5; 10 positions match TRBD1. Germline CDR1 and CDR2: LNHDA and SQIVND (reference sequence). This CDR3 has 15 residues. V was clipped by 6 bases and J by 2 bases; unmatched bases: 4. CDR3 sequence (DNA): TGTGCCAGTAGACCGGACAGGGGGGGCAATCAGCCCCAGCATTTT. Encoded protein: CASRPDRGGNQPQHF.

The J gene is TRBJ2-1, the V gene TRBV10-3, with 13 bases aligning to TRBD2. The CDR3 is made up of 16 amino acids. CDR1 ENHRY and CDR2 SYGVKD come from the germline V gene. Trimming cost V 8 bases and J 8 bases; bases outside gene matches: 12. In DNA, the CDR3 is TGTGCCATCGGGGGAACTAGCGGGAGGGCCGTGGATGAGCAGTTCTTC. Amino acids: CAIGGTSGRAVDEQFF.

The chain's CDR3 is CASSEARLSSSFQTKYF. In DNA, the CDR3 is TGTGCCAGCAGTGAAGCGCGTCTTTCGTCTAGCTTCCAAACGAAGTACTTC. The J gene is TRBJ2-7, the V gene TRBV6-1, with TRBD2 as a possible D gene (5 bases). Germline V lookup: CDR1 MNHNS, CDR2 SASEGT. V dropped 0 bases and J dropped 11 bases, with 26 bases sitting between them. The CDR3 has 17 amino acids.

J is TRBJ2-3 and V is TRBV6-1; 7 bases align to TRBD2. The germline CDR1 and CDR2 sequences are MNHNS and SASEGT. The CDR3 has 14 amino acids. With V trimmed by 4 bases and J by 4 bases, 5 bases remained unmatched. CDR3 residues: CASSGQGGADTQYF. DNA for the CDR3: TGTGCCAGCAGTGGGCAGGGAGGGGCAGATACGCAGTATTTT.

The sample holds a few counts of this clone. This chain uses TRBV5-1 with TRBJ1-1; 8 bases are a match to TRBD1. This CDR3 has 14 amino acids. Germline trimming cut 5 bases from V and 3 bases from J; bases unmatched to any gene: 6. The germline gives CDR1 SGHRS, CDR2 YFSETQ. The CDR3 spells CASSTGQGDTEAFF. CDR3 in DNA: TGCGCCAGCAGTACAGGACAGGGCGACACTGAAGCTTTCTTT.

This clone was seen more than once but under ten times. The rearrangement uses TRBV5-8 and TRBJ1-1, with D uncertain. CDR3 length: 13 amino acids. V lost 5 bases and J 10 bases, leaving 18 bases between the germline ends. Per the germline V gene, CDR1 is SGHTS and CDR2 is YDEGEE. Here the CDR3 reads CASRLPGGRRAFF. CDR3 bases: TGTGCCAGCAGATTGCCCGGTGGAAGGAGAGCTTTCTTT.

The chain uses TRBV28 and TRBJ1-6; the match to TRBD1 covers 9 bases. Germline V lookup: CDR1 MDHEN, CDR2 SYDVKM. Losses at the gene ends were 4 bases for V and 7 bases for J; bases not matched to a gene: 5. The CDR3 covers 15 residues. The CDR3 DNA sequence: TGTGCCAGCAGTTACACAGGGGGCTTGAATTCACCCCTCCACTTT. The encoded protein is CASSYTGGLNSPLHF. The whole variable domain, filled in from reference TRBV28 and TRBJ1-6, reads DVKVTQSSRYLVKRTGEKVFLECVQDMDHENMFWYRQDPGLGLRLIYFSYDVKMKEKGDIPEGYSVSREKKERFSLILESASTNQTSMYLCASSYTGGLNSPLHFGNGTRLTVT.